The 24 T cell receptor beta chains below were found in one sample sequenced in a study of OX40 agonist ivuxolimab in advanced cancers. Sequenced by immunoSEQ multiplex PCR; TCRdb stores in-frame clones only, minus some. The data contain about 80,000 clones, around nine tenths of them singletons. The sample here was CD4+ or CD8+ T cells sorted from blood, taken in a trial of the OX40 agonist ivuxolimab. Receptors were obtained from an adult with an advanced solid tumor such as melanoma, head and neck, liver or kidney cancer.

The CDR3 coding sequence is TGCGCCAGCAGTGAGTCAGGGTCCCAAATTGTCTATGGCTACACCTTC. This codes for CASSESGSQIVYGYTF. The gene calls are TRBV10-1 and TRBJ1-2; unclear D gene. This CDR3 is built from 16 residues. V dropped 0 bases and J dropped 4 bases, with 15 bases sitting between them. The V gene's germline CDR1 is WNHNN and CDR2 SYGVQD (reference sequence).

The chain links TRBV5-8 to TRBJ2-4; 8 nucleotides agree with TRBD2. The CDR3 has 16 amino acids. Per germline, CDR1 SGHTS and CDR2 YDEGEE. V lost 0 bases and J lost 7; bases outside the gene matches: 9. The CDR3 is CASSLVSGGRWNIQYF. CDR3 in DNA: TGTGCCAGCAGCTTGGTGTCGGGAGGGCGTTGGAACATTCAGTACTTC. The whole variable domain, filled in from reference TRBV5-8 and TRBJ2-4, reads EAGVTQSPTHLIKTRGQQATLRCSPISGHTSVYWYQQALGLGLQFLLWYDEGEERNRGNFPPRFSGRQFPNYSSELNVNALELEDSALYLCASSLVSGGRWNIQYFGAGTRLSVL.

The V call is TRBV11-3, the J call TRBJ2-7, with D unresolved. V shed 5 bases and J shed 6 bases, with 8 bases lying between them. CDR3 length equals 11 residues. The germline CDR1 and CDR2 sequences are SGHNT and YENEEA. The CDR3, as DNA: TGTGCCAGCAGCGTTAGGAGCGAGCAGTACTTC. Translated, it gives CASSVRSEQYF. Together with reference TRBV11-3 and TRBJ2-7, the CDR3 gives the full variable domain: EAGVVQSPRYKIIEKKQPVAFWCNPISGHNTLYWYLQNLGQGPELLIRYENEEAVDDSQLPKDRFSAERLKGVDSTLKIQPAELGDSAVYLCASSVRSEQYFGPGTRLTVT.

CDR3 residues: CASTFLGTQYF. The CDR3 DNA is TGTGCCAGCACATTCCTGGGAACCCAGTACTTC. The V gene is TRBV28, the J gene TRBJ2-5, with D hard to call. Trimming left V 7 bases short and J 8 bases short, with 11 bases between. This CDR3 region has 11 residues. The germline gives CDR1 MDHEN, CDR2 SYDVKM.

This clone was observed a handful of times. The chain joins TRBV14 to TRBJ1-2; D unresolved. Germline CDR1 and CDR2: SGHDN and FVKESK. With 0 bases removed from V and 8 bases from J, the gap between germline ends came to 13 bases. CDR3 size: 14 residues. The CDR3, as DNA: TGTGCCAGCAGCCAAGATGTGCTGAGACGAGGCTACACCTTC. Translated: CASSQDVLRRGYTF. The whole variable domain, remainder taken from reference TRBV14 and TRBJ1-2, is EAGVTQFPSHSVIEKGQTVTLRCDPISGHDNLYWYRRVMGKEIKFLLHFVKESKQDESGMPNNRFLAERTGGTYSTLKVQPAELEDSGVYFCASSQDVLRRGYTFGSGTRLTVV.

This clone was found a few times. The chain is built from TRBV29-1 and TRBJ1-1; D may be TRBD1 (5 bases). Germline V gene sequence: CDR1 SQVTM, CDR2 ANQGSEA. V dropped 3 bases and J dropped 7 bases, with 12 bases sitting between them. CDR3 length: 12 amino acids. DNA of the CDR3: TGCAGCGTTGAGGCCCAGGGAATTGAAGCTTTCTTT. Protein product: CSVEAQGIEAFF.

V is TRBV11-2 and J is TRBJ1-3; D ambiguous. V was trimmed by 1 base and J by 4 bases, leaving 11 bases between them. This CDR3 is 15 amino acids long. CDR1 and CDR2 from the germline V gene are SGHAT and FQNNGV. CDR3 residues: CASSLGQSRGNTIYF. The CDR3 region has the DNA TGTGCCAGCAGCTTAGGCCAGAGCCGAGGAAACACCATATATTTT.

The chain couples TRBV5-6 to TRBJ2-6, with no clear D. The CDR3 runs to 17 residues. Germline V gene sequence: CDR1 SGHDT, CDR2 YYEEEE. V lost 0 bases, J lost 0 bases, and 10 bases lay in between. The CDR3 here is CASSLGSAYSGANVLTF. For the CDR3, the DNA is TGTGCCAGCAGCTTGGGGTCAGCCTACTCTGGGGCCAACGTCCTGACTTTC.

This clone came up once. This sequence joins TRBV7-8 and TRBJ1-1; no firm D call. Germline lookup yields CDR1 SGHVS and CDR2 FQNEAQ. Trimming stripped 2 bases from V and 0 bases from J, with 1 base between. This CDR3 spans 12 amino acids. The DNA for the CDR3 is TGTGCCAGCAGCTTACTGAACACTGAAGCTTTCTTT. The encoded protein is CASSLLNTEAFF.

The CDR3 DNA is TGTGCCAGTAGTCCGGGACTACTGAGAACAAACTCCTACGAGCAGTACTTC. Its translation: CASSPGLLRTNSYEQYF. The chain recombines TRBV19 with TRBJ2-7; TRBD2 matches at 7 bases. Per the germline V gene, CDR1 is LNHDA and CDR2 is SQIVND (reference sequence). The CDR3 loop spans 17 amino acids. V gave up 5 bases and J gave up 0 bases; unmatched junction bases: 13.

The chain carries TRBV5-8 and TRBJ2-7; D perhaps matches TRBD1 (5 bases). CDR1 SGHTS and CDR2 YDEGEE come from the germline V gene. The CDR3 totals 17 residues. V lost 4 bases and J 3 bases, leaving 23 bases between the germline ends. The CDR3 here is CASSRRQSRPKSYEQYF. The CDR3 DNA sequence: TGTGCCAGCAGCCGGCGACAGTCACGACCGAAAAGCTACGAGCAGTACTTC.

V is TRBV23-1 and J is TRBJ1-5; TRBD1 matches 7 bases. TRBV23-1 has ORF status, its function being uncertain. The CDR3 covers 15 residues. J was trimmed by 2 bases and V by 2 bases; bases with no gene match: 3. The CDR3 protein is CASSQTTGRNQPQHF. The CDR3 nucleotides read TGCGCCAGCAGTCAAACGACAGGGCGCAATCAGCCCCAGCATTTT.

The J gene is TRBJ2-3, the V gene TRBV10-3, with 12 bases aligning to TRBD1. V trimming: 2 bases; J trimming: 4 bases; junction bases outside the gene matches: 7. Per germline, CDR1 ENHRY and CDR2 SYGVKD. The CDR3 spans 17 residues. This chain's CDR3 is CAISETGTGGTSDTQYF. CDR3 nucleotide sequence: TGTGCCATCAGTGAGACGGGGACAGGGGGCACCTCAGATACGCAGTATTTT.

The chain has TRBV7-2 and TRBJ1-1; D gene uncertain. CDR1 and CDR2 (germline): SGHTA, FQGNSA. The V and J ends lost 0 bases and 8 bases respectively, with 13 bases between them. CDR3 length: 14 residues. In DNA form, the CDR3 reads TGTGCCAGCAGCTTAGCGGGTAACAGTGCCGAAGCTTTCTTT. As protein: CASSLAGNSAEAFF.

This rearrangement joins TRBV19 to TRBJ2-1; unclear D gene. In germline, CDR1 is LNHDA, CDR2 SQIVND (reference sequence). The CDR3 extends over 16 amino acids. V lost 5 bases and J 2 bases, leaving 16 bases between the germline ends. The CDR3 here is CASSHIVDFPYNEQFF. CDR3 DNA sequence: TGTGCCAGTAGTCATATAGTTGACTTCCCCTACAATGAGCAGTTCTTC. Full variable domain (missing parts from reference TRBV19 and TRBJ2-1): DGGITQSPKYLFRKEGQNVTLSCEQNLNHDAMYWYRQDPGQGLRLIYYSQIVNDFQKGDIAEGYSVSREKKESFPLTVTSAQKNPTAFYLCASSHIVDFPYNEQFFGPGTRLTVL.

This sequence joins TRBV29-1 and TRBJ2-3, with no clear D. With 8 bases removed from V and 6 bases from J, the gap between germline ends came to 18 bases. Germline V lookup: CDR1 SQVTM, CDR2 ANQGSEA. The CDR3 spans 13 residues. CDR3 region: CSSGPSFRDTQYF. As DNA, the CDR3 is TGCAGCTCCGGGCCTTCTTTTAGGGATACGCAGTATTTT.

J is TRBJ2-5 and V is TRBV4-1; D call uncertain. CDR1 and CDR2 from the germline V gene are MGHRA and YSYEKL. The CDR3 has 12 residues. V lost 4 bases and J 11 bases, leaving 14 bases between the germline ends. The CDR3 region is CASSRPERQQYF. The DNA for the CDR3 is TGCGCCAGCAGCCGCCCGGAGAGGCAGCAGTACTTC.

Written as DNA, the CDR3 is TGTGCCAGCAGTTGGAGACAGGGTGATTCACCCCTCCACTTT. It yields the protein CASSWRQGDSPLHF. The chain uses TRBV27 and TRBJ1-6; 7 bases line up with TRBD1. Germline CDR1 reads MNHEY; CDR2 reads SMNVEV (reference sequence). This CDR3 has 14 residues. Trimming took 4 bases from V and 8 from J; bases not matched to a gene: 5.

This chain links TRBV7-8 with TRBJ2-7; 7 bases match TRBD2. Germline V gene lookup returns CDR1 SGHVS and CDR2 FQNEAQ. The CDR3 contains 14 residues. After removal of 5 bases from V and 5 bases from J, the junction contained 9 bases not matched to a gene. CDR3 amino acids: CASSTGLGGNEQYF. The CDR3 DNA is TGTGCCAGCAGCACCGGGCTCGGGGGGAACGAGCAGTACTTC.

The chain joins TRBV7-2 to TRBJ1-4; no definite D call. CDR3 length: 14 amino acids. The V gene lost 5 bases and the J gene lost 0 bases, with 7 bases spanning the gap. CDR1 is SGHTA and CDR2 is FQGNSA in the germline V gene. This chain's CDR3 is CASSRIATNEKLFF. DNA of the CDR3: TGTGCCAGCAGCCGGATTGCAACTAATGAAAAACTGTTTTTT.

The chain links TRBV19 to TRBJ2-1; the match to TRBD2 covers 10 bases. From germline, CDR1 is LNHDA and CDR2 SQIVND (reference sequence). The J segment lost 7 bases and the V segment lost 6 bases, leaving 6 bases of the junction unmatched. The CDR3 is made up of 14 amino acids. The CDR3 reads CASRTSGTWNEQFF. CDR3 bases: TGTGCCAGTAGAACTAGCGGGACTTGGAATGAGCAGTTCTTC.

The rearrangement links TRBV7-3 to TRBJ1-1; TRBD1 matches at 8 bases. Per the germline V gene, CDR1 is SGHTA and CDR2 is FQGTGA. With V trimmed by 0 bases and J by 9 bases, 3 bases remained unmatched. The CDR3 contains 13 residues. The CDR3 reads CASSLTDREKAFF. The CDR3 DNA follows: TGTGCCAGCAGCTTAACGGACAGGGAGAAAGCTTTCTTT.

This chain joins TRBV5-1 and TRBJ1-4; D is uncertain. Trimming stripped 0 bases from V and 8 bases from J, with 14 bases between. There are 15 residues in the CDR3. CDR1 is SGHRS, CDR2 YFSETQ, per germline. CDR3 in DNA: TGCGCCAGCAGCTTGGGATCCCAGACAAGGGAAAAACTGTTTTTT. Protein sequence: CASSLGSQTREKLFF.

This CDR3 is CASSLVPMNTEAFF. The CDR3 bases are TGCGCCAGCAGCTTGGTCCCAATGAACACTGAAGCTTTCTTT. This chain connects TRBV5-1 to TRBJ1-1, with unresolved D. The germline V and J ends were trimmed by 0 bases and 0 bases, with 6 bases remaining between them. CDR1 and CDR2 (germline): SGHRS, YFSETQ. CDR3 length: 14 residues.